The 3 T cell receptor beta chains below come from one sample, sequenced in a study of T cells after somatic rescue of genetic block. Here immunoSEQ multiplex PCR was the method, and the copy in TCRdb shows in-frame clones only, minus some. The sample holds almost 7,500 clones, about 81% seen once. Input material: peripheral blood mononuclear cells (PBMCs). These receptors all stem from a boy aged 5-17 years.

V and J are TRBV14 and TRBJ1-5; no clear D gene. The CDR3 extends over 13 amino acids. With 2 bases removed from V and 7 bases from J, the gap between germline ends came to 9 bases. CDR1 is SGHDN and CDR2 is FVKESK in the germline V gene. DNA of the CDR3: TGTGCCAGCAGCCAACAACCGGGGCAGCCCCAGCATTTT. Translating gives CASSQQPGQPQHF.

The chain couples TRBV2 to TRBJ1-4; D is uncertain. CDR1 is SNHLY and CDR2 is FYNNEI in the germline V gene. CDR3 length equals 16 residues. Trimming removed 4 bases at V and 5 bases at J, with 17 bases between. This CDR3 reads CASSAPARGLNEKLFF. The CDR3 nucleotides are TGTGCCAGCAGTGCCCCGGCTCGGGGATTAAATGAAAAACTGTTTTTT.

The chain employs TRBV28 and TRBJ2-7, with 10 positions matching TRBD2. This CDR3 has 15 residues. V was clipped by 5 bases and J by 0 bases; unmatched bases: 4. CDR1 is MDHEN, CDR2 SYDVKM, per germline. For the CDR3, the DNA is TGTGCCAGCAGTATTAGCGGGAGGAGCTCCTACGAGCAGTACTTC. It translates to CASSISGRSSYEQYF.